This record looks at one TCR beta chain sequence and its context. What it recognizes is unknown. These data originate in a study of T cell clonotyping in hematopoietic cell transplantation. Whole-study results and caveats: Recipient TCR diversity dropped after transplant; expanded clonotypes rose from day 30 to 180. At the given depth, recipient repertoires were over 97% de novo clonotypes. Without cell sorting, CD4 versus CD8 contributions remain unresolved.

Time point given: recipient sample about 28 days before transplant, after cytoreduction. Recipient blood drawn about 28 days pretransplant and days 30, 100, 180 after. CDR3 size: 12 residues. Trimming took off 5 bases at V and 7 bases at J, with 10 bases between the two ends. Germline CDR1 is SGHKS and CDR2 is YYEKEE (reference sequence). Clones were read by immunoSEQ multiplex PCR, and TCRdb kept only the in-frame ones, dropping some. The top ten hold under 8.5% of the sample, which has about 19,000 clones, about 82% seen once. The chain combines TRBV5-5 with TRBJ1-3; D uncertain. This sequence originates from a man in his fifties with acute myeloid leukemia. Some clones in this sample may be carry-over from other donors' samples. Sequences were derived from peripheral blood mononuclear cells, sampled before stem cell transplant. CDR3 nucleotide sequence: TGTGCCAGCAGAACGGGAGGGAACACCATATATTTT. Translation gives CASRTGGNTIYF.